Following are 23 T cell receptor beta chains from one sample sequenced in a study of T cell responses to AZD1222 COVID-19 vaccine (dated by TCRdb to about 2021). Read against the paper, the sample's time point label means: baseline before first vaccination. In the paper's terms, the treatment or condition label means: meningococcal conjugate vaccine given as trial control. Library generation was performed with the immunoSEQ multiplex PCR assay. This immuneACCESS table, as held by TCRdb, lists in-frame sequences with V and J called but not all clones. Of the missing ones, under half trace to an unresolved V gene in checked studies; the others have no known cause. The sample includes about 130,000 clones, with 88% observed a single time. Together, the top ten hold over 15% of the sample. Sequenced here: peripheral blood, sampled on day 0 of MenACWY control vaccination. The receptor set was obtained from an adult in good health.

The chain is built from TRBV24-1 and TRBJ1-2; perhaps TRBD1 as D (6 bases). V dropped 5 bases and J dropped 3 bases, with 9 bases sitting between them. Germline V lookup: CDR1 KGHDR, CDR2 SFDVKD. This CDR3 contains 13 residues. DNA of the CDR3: TGTGCCACCAGTGGTGGACAGTACTATGGCTACACCTTC. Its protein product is CATSGGQYYGYTF.

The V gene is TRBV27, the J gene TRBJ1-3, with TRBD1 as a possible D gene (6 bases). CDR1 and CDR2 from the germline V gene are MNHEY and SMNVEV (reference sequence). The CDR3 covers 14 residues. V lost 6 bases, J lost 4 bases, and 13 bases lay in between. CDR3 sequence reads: CASRKGGVGNTIYF. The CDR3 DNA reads TGTGCCAGCAGAAAAGGGGGAGTGGGAAACACCATATATTTT.

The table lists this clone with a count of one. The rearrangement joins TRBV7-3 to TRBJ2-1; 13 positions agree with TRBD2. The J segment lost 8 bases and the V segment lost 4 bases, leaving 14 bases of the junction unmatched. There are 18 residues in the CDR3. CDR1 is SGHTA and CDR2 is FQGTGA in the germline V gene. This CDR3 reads CASSSSLAGGPLVDEQFF. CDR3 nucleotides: TGTGCCAGCAGCTCCTCACTAGCGGGAGGGCCGCTGGTGGATGAGCAGTTCTTC.

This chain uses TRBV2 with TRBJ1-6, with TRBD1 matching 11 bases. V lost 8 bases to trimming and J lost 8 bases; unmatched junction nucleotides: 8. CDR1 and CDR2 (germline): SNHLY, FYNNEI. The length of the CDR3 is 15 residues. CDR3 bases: TGTGCCAGCGATCTACCGGGACAGGGGGATTCACCCCTCCACTTT. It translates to CASDLPGQGDSPLHF.

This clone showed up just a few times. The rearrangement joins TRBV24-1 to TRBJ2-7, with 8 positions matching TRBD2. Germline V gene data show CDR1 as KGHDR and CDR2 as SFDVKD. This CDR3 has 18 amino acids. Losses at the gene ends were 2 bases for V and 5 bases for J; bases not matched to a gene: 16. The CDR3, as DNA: TGTGCCACCAGTGATTCCATTAGCGGGACCACAAGTGTCCACGAGCAGTACTTC. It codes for CATSDSISGTTSVHEQYF.

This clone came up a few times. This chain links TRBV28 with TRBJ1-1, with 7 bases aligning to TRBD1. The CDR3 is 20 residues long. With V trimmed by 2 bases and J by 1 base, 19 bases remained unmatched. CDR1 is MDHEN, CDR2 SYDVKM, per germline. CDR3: CASSLRGGQLRATENTEAFF. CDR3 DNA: TGTGCCAGCAGTTTAAGGGGGGGACAGCTGAGGGCCACAGAGAACACTGAAGCTTTCTTT.

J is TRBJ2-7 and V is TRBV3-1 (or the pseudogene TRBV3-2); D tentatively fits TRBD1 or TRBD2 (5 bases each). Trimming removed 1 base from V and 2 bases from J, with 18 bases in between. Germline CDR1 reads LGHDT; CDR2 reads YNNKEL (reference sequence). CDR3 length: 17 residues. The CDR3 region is CASSQVPRGRTTYEQYF. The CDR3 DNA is TGTGCCAGCAGCCAAGTCCCGAGGGGCAGGACCACCTACGAGCAGTACTTC.

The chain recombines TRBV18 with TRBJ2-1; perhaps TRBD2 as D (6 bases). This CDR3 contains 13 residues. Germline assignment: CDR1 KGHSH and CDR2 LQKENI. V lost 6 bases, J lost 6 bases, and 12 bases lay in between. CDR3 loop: CASSQGLRNEQFF. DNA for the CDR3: TGTGCCAGCTCCCAGGGACTCCGCAATGAGCAGTTCTTC.

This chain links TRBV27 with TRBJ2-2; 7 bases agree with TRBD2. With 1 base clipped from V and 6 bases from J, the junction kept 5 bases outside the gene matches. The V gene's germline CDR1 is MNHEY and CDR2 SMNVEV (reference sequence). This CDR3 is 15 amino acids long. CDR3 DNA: TGTGCCAGCAGTTTATTCGGCGGGAGCCCCGGGGAGCTGTTTTTT. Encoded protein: CASSLFGGSPGELFF.

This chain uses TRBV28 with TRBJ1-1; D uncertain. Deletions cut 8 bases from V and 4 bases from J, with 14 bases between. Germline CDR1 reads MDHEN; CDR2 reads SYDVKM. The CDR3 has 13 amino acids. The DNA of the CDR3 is TGTGCCAGCGGTCTTTTTCCAGGCACTGAAGCTTTCTTT. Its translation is CASGLFPGTEAFF.

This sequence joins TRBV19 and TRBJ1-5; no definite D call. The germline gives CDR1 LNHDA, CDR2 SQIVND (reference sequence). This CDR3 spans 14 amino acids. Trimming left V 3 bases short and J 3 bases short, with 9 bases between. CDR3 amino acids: CASSIAHFNQPQHF. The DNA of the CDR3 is TGTGCCAGTAGTATTGCACATTTCAATCAGCCCCAGCATTTT.

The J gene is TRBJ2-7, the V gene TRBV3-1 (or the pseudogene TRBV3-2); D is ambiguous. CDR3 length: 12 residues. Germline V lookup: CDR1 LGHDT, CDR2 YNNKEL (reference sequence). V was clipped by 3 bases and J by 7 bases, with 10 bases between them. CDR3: CASSHGVVEQYF. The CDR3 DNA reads TGTGCCAGCAGCCATGGGGTGGTGGAGCAGTACTTC.

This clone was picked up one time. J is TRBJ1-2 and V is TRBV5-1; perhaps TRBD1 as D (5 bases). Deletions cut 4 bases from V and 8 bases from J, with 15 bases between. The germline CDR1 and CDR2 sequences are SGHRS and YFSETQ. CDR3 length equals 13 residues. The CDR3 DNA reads TGCGCCAGCAGCCGAAGGGGAGTGAGGGGCTACACCTTC. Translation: CASSRRGVRGYTF.

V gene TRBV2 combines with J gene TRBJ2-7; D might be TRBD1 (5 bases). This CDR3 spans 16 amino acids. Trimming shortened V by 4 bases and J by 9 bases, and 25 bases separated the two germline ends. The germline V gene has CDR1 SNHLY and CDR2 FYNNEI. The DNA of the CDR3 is TGTGCCAGCAGTGGAGCTAGGACACTTGCCGGTCATGGGCAGTACTTC. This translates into CASSGARTLAGHGQYF.

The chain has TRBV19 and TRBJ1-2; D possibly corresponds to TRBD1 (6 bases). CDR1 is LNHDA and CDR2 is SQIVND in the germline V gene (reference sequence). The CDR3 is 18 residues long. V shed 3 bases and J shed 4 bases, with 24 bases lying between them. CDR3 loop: CASSMVGSGGLGVYGYTF. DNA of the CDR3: TGTGCCAGTAGTATGGTCGGATCTGGGGGGCTTGGAGTCTATGGCTACACCTTC.

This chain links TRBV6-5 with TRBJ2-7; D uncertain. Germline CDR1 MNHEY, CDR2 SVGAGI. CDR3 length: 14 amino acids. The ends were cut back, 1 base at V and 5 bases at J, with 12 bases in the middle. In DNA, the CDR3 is TGTGCCAGCAGTTACTTTCCCAGAAATAACGAGCAGTACTTC. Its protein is CASSYFPRNNEQYF.

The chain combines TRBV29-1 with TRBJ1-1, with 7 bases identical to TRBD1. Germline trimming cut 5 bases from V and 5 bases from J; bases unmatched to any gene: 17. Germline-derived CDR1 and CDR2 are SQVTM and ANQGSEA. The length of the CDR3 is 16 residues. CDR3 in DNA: TGCAGCGTTCCTCTCTTGGGCAGGGGGTCGAGAACTGAAGCTTTCTTT. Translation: CSVPLLGRGSRTEAFF.

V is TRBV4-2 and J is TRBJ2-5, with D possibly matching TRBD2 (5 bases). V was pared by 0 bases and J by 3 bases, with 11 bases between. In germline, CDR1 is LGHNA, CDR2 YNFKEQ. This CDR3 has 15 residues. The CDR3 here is CASSQEAALEETQYF. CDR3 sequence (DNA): TGTGCCAGCAGCCAAGAAGCGGCCTTAGAAGAGACCCAGTACTTC.

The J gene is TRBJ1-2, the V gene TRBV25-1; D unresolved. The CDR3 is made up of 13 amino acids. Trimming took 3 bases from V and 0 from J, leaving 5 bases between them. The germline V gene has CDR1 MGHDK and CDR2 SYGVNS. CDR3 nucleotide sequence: TGTGCCAGCAGTGACGCCGCTAACTATGGCTACACCTTC. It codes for CASSDAANYGYTF.

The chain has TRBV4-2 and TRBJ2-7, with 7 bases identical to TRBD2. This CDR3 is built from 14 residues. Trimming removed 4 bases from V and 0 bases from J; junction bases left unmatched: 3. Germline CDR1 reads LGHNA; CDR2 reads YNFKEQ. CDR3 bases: TGTGCCAGCAGCCCCAGCGGGAACTCCTACGAGCAGTACTTC. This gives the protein CASSPSGNSYEQYF.

CDR3 in DNA: TGTGCCAGCAGTGCCCATTGGGGGGACCCCCTCCACTTT. Amino acid sequence: CASSAHWGDPLHF. The V call is TRBV6-4, the J call TRBJ1-6, with D possibly TRBD1 on 5 matching bases. V gave up 4 bases and J gave up 13 bases, with 14 bases separating them. Germline CDR1 MRHNA, CDR2 SNTAGT. The CDR3 has 13 residues.

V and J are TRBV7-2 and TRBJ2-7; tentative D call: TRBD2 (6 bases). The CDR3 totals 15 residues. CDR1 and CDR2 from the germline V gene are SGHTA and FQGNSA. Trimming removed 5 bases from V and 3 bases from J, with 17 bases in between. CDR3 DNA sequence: TGTGCCAGCAGCGTATCGGGCGGGATAGACTACGAGCAGTACTTC. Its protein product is CASSVSGGIDYEQYF.

This CDR3 reads CATGPDGDEQFF. The CDR3 bases are TGTGCCACAGGCCCTGATGGTGACGAGCAGTTCTTC. The chain carries TRBV11-2 and TRBJ2-1; D is undetermined. Deletions cut 10 bases from V and 10 bases from J, with 17 bases between. Germline assignment: CDR1 SGHAT and CDR2 FQNNGV. This CDR3 is built from 12 residues.